The rows below give T cell receptor beta chains drawn from one sample of a study of shared clonotypes between healthy human individuals. Libraries were prepared by immunoSEQ multiplex PCR; TCRdb keeps only in-frame clonotypes and omits some of them. This table has roughly 520,000 clones, more than 95% appearing once. Sequencing used naive CD4+ T cells sorted from blood. Source of these receptors: a woman aged 30 to 39 in good health. The CDR3 runs from the conserved cysteine through the conserved F or W. Fields, in order: CDR3 protein, CDR3 DNA, clone size, D gene, V gene, J gene. D genes are given only for firm matches. Rows may omit the clone size; those that give it use once, few, many or a size class.

CDR3aa: CSARDRVLTF
CDR3nt: TGCAGTGCTCGTGACCGGGTGTTAACCTTC
abundance: once
d_gene: NA
v_gene: TRBV20-1
j_gene: TRBJ1-2

CDR3aa: CASSWDPNEGADTQYF
CDR3nt: TGCGCCAGCAGCTGGGACCCCAATGAGGGGGCAGATACGCAGTATTTT
abundance: NA
d_gene: NA
v_gene: TRBV5-1
j_gene: TRBJ2-3

CDR3aa: CASSAQQGSYSYGYTF
CDR3nt: TGCGCCAGCAGCGCTCAACAGGGGAGTTATTCCTATGGCTACACCTTC
abundance: NA
d_gene: TRBD1
v_gene: TRBV5-1
j_gene: TRBJ1-2

CDR3aa: CASSSGKTEQYF
CDR3nt: TGTGCCAGCTCATCAGGGAAGACCGAGCAGTACTTC
abundance: NA
d_gene: NA
v_gene: TRBV18
j_gene: TRBJ2-7

CDR3aa: CASRELAGTGEQYF
CDR3nt: TGTGCCAGCAGGGAACTAGCGGGAACGGGCGAGCAGTACTTC
abundance: NA
d_gene: TRBD2
v_gene: TRBV5-6
j_gene: TRBJ2-7

CDR3aa: CASRGRDRGYEQYF
CDR3nt: TGTGCCAGCAGGGGTCGAGACAGGGGCTACGAGCAGTACTTC
abundance: NA
d_gene: TRBD1
v_gene: TRBV7-8
j_gene: TRBJ2-7

CDR3aa: CASSYSPAGETQYF
CDR3nt: TGTGCCAGCAGCTATAGCCCCGCGGGAGAGACCCAGTACTTC
abundance: NA
d_gene: NA
v_gene: TRBV11-2
j_gene: TRBJ2-5

CDR3aa: CASSNRGASGGNSYEQYF
CDR3nt: TGTGCCAGCAGTAACAGGGGTGCTAGCGGGGGAAACTCCTACGAGCAGTACTTC
abundance: once
d_gene: TRBD2
v_gene: TRBV7-9
j_gene: TRBJ2-7

CDR3aa: CASSAETGMNTEAFF
CDR3nt: TGTGCCAGCAGCGCAGAGACAGGCATGAACACTGAAGCTTTCTTT
abundance: NA
d_gene: NA
v_gene: TRBV9
j_gene: TRBJ1-1

CDR3aa: CASSFGRSYNSPLHF
CDR3nt: TGTGCCAGCAGTTTCGGACGGTCCTATAATTCACCCCTCCACTTT
abundance: NA
d_gene: NA
v_gene: TRBV28
j_gene: TRBJ1-6

CDR3aa: CSVEDFYSQETQYF
CDR3nt: TGCAGCGTTGAAGATTTTTACAGTCAAGAGACCCAGTACTTC
abundance: NA
d_gene: NA
v_gene: TRBV29-1
j_gene: TRBJ2-5

CDR3aa: CAWSRVRTGDETQYF
CDR3nt: TGTGCCTGGAGTCGAGTCCGAACAGGGGATGAGACCCAGTACTTC
abundance: NA
d_gene: TRBD1
v_gene: TRBV30
j_gene: TRBJ2-5

CDR3aa: CASSLKGHTLEKLFF
CDR3nt: TGTGCCAGCAGCTTGAAGGGTCATACCCTTGAAAAACTGTTTTTT
abundance: NA
d_gene: NA
v_gene: TRBV7-9
j_gene: TRBJ1-4

CDR3aa: CASSFPTGVGYEQYF
CDR3nt: TGTGCCAGCAGCTTTCCGACAGGGGTAGGATACGAGCAGTACTTC
abundance: NA
d_gene: TRBD1
v_gene: TRBV11-2
j_gene: TRBJ2-7

CDR3aa: CASSFLGGNEKLFF
CDR3nt: TGTGCCAGCAGTTTCTTGGGGGGGAACGAAAAACTGTTTTTT
abundance: NA
d_gene: NA
v_gene: TRBV28
j_gene: TRBJ1-4

CDR3aa: CASSVGTSRYEQYF
CDR3nt: TGTGCCAGCAGCGTCGGGACTAGCCGCTACGAGCAGTACTTC
abundance: few
d_gene: TRBD2
v_gene: TRBV7-9
j_gene: TRBJ2-7

CDR3aa: CASSRDRGLTTGELFF
CDR3nt: TGTGCCAGTAGTAGGGACAGGGGATTAACCACCGGGGAGCTGTTTTTT
abundance: NA
d_gene: TRBD1
v_gene: TRBV19
j_gene: TRBJ2-2

CDR3aa: CASSLYPGGTEAFF
CDR3nt: TGCGCCAGCAGCCTTTACCCCGGTGGCACTGAAGCTTTCTTT
abundance: NA
d_gene: NA
v_gene: TRBV5-1
j_gene: TRBJ1-1

CDR3aa: CASRRVGVTEAFF
CDR3nt: TGTGCCAGCAGAAGGGTGGGGGTCACTGAAGCTTTCTTT
abundance: NA
d_gene: NA
v_gene: TRBV27
j_gene: TRBJ1-1

CDR3aa: CATGDVGKNIQYF
CDR3nt: TGTGCTACAGGGGATGTAGGCAAAAACATTCAGTACTTC
abundance: NA
d_gene: TRBD1
v_gene: TRBV6-5
j_gene: TRBJ2-4

CDR3aa: CAWSPTPGRTEAFF
CDR3nt: TGTGCCTGGAGTCCAACGCCGGGGCGCACTGAAGCTTTCTTT
abundance: NA
d_gene: NA
v_gene: TRBV30
j_gene: TRBJ1-1

CDR3aa: CASSIRRGTGGTDTQYF
CDR3nt: TGTGCCAGTAGTATACGACGCGGGACAGGGGGCACAGATACGCAGTATTTT
abundance: NA
d_gene: TRBD1
v_gene: TRBV19
j_gene: TRBJ2-3

CDR3aa: CASSVLIRDEQFF
CDR3nt: TGTGCCAGTTCGGTGCTTATTAGGGATGAGCAGTTCTTC
abundance: NA
d_gene: NA
v_gene: TRBV19
j_gene: TRBJ2-1

CDR3aa: CASSLAGANNQPQHF
CDR3nt: TGTGCCAGCAGTTTAGCAGGGGCTAACAATCAGCCCCAGCATTTT
abundance: NA
d_gene: NA
v_gene: TRBV28
j_gene: TRBJ1-5

CDR3aa: CASSETAGSSYNSPLHF
CDR3nt: TGTGCCAGCAGTGAAACAGCGGGGAGCTCCTATAATTCACCCCTCCACTTT
abundance: once
d_gene: NA
v_gene: TRBV2
j_gene: TRBJ1-6

CDR3aa: CASSMPGNQPQHF
CDR3nt: TGTGCCAGCAGTATGCCGGGAAATCAGCCCCAGCATTTT
abundance: NA
d_gene: NA
v_gene: TRBV28
j_gene: TRBJ1-5

CDR3aa: CASSLVQQRFSGANVLTF
CDR3nt: TGCGCCAGCAGCTTGGTACAGCAACGGTTCTCTGGGGCCAACGTCCTGACTTTC
abundance: once
d_gene: NA
v_gene: TRBV5-1
j_gene: TRBJ2-6

CDR3aa: CASSLNRASGNEQFF
CDR3nt: TGTGCCAGCAGTTTAAACAGGGCCTCGGGCAATGAGCAGTTCTTC
abundance: NA
d_gene: NA
v_gene: TRBV28
j_gene: TRBJ2-1

CDR3aa: CASSPGIGQDTQYF
CDR3nt: TGTGCCAGCTCCCCGGGAATAGGCCAAGATACGCAGTATTTT
abundance: NA
d_gene: NA
v_gene: TRBV18
j_gene: TRBJ2-3

CDR3aa: CASSERPVNTEAFF
CDR3nt: TGTGCCAGTAGTGAGAGACCGGTGAACACTGAAGCTTTCTTT
abundance: once
d_gene: NA
v_gene: TRBV19
j_gene: TRBJ1-1

CDR3aa: CASSLSVLSDRGYEQYF
CDR3nt: TGTGCCAGCAGCTTATCGGTTTTGTCGGACAGGGGCTACGAGCAGTACTTC
abundance: NA
d_gene: TRBD1
v_gene: TRBV11-2
j_gene: TRBJ2-7

CDR3aa: CASSIRGSKAYGYTF
CDR3nt: TGTGCCAGCAGCATAAGGGGATCAAAGGCCTATGGCTACACCTTC
abundance: NA
d_gene: NA
v_gene: TRBV7-9
j_gene: TRBJ1-2

CDR3aa: CASSYSALYEQYF
CDR3nt: TGTGCCAGCAGTTACTCTGCCCTGTACGAGCAGTACTTC
abundance: NA
d_gene: NA
v_gene: TRBV6-6
j_gene: TRBJ2-7

CDR3aa: CASSPTGDQPQHF
CDR3nt: TGTGCCAGCTCACCAACGGGGGATCAGCCCCAGCATTTT
abundance: NA
d_gene: NA
v_gene: TRBV18
j_gene: TRBJ1-5

CDR3aa: CASSQRGALYNEQFF
CDR3nt: TGTGCCAGCAGTCAACGGGGGGCGTTATACAATGAGCAGTTCTTC
abundance: once
d_gene: NA
v_gene: TRBV27
j_gene: TRBJ2-1

CDR3aa: CATSSGREPYNEQFF
CDR3nt: TGTGCCACCTCCAGCGGGAGGGAGCCCTACAATGAGCAGTTCTTC
abundance: NA
d_gene: TRBD2
v_gene: TRBV15
j_gene: TRBJ2-1

CDR3aa: CASSLGLVGTDTQYF
CDR3nt: TGTGCCAGCAGCTTGGGACTAGTGGGCACAGATACGCAGTATTTT
abundance: NA
d_gene: TRBD2
v_gene: TRBV7-2
j_gene: TRBJ2-3

CDR3aa: CASSLSGGDQPQHF
CDR3nt: TGCGCCAGCAGCTTGTCAGGGGGCGATCAGCCCCAGCATTTT
abundance: NA
d_gene: TRBD1
v_gene: TRBV5-1
j_gene: TRBJ1-5

CDR3aa: CAWSVPSGNTIYF
CDR3nt: TGTGCCTGGAGTGTACCCTCTGGAAACACCATATATTTT
abundance: once
d_gene: NA
v_gene: TRBV30
j_gene: TRBJ1-3

CDR3aa: CATRRAAGYEQYF
CDR3nt: TGTGCCACTCGGCGGGCCGCTGGCTACGAGCAGTACTTC
abundance: NA
d_gene: NA
v_gene: TRBV11-2
j_gene: TRBJ2-7

CDR3aa: CASSPTLVSGGTDTQYF
CDR3nt: TGTGCCAGCTCACCCACTTTGGTTAGCGGGGGCACAGATACGCAGTATTTT
abundance: NA
d_gene: TRBD2
v_gene: TRBV18
j_gene: TRBJ2-3

CDR3aa: CASSLIYNEQFF
CDR3nt: TGTGCCAGCAGCCTGATATACAATGAGCAGTTCTTC
abundance: NA
d_gene: NA
v_gene: TRBV13
j_gene: TRBJ2-1

CDR3aa: CAISPRTGNGYTF
CDR3nt: TGTGCCATCAGCCCGAGGACAGGGAATGGCTACACCTTC
abundance: NA
d_gene: TRBD1
v_gene: TRBV10-3
j_gene: TRBJ1-2

CDR3aa: CASSLAGVPEQYF
CDR3nt: TGTGCCAGCTCATTAGCGGGAGTCCCCGAGCAGTACTTC
abundance: NA
d_gene: TRBD2
v_gene: TRBV18
j_gene: TRBJ2-7

CDR3aa: CASSQVRREVRGGELFF
CDR3nt: TGCGCCAGCAGCCAAGTACGGCGGGAGGTGCGGGGCGGGGAGCTGTTTTTT
abundance: once
d_gene: TRBD2
v_gene: TRBV4-1
j_gene: TRBJ2-2

CDR3aa: CASSLVAGGAYEQYF
CDR3nt: TGTGCCAGCAGCTTAGTTGCTGGTGGGGCCTACGAGCAGTACTTC
abundance: NA
d_gene: NA
v_gene: TRBV11-2
j_gene: TRBJ2-7

CDR3aa: CASSKASTDTQYF
CDR3nt: TGTGCCAGCAGCAAGGCCAGTACAGATACGCAGTATTTT
abundance: NA
d_gene: NA
v_gene: TRBV21-1
j_gene: TRBJ2-3

CDR3aa: CASSYLVLRGRETQYF
CDR3nt: TGTGCCAGCAGCTATCTGGTTTTGCGGGGAAGGGAGACCCAGTACTTC
abundance: NA
d_gene: NA
v_gene: TRBV7-8
j_gene: TRBJ2-5

CDR3aa: CASSLGLAGFRTDTQYF
CDR3nt: TGTGCCAGCAGCTTAGGACTAGCGGGATTCCGCACAGATACGCAGTATTTT
abundance: NA
d_gene: TRBD2
v_gene: TRBV5-4
j_gene: TRBJ2-3

CDR3aa: CASRPRQGATSTDTQYF
CDR3nt: TGTGCCAGCAGACCTAGACAGGGGGCGACTAGCACAGATACGCAGTATTTT
abundance: NA
d_gene: TRBD1
v_gene: TRBV7-9
j_gene: TRBJ2-3